Below, 9 T cell receptor beta chains from the same sample are listed, as sequenced in a study of blood T cell repertoires in COVID-19. Assay used: immunoSEQ multiplex PCR; TCRdb lists only in-frame clones, some missing. The sample has roughly 360,000 clones; 85% to 90% are singletons. Material: PBMCs or T cells enriched from blood (not recorded which). The receptors were sampled from a woman younger than 45 with acute COVID-19.

This chain links TRBV7-8 with TRBJ1-1, with no clear D. The germline CDR1 and CDR2 sequences are SGHVS and FQNEAQ. V gave up 5 bases and J gave up 2 bases, with 6 bases separating them. The CDR3 has 12 amino acids. CDR3 residues: CASSLVNTEAFF. CDR3 DNA: TGTGCCAGCAGCCTCGTTAACACTGAAGCTTTCTTT.

This rearrangement joins TRBV28 to TRBJ2-7; maybe TRBD1 (5 bases). Between the trimmed V and J ends, which lost 7 bases and 4 bases, there was a span of 17 bases. CDR3 length: 14 residues. Germline values: CDR1 MDHEN, CDR2 SYDVKM. CDR3 nucleotide sequence: TGTGCCAGCACCCGAATGGGGCCATTTTACGAGCAGTACTTC. It encodes CASTRMGPFYEQYF.

The chain is built from TRBV18 and TRBJ1-1; 7 bases fit TRBD1. With 2 bases clipped from V and 1 base from J, the junction kept 4 bases outside the gene matches. The CDR3 consists of 15 residues. Per germline, CDR1 KGHSH and CDR2 LQKENI. The CDR3 loop reads CASSPYRDRNTEAFF. CDR3 sequence (DNA): TGTGCCAGCTCACCATATCGGGACAGGAACACTGAAGCTTTCTTT.

The gene calls are TRBV7-3 and TRBJ1-6; D possibly corresponds to TRBD1 (6 bases). The germline CDR1 and CDR2 sequences are SGHTA and FQGTGA. Between the trimmed V and J ends, which lost 2 bases and 10 bases, there was a span of 15 bases. The CDR3 loop spans 15 amino acids. The CDR3 region is CASSLLAGDRSPLHF. The CDR3 nucleotides read TGTGCCAGCAGCTTACTTGCAGGGGACCGCTCACCCCTCCACTTT.

CDR3: CASSDIGSVTEAFF. For the CDR3, the DNA is TGTGCCAGCAGTGACATTGGCAGCGTGACTGAAGCTTTCTTT. This chain uses TRBV2 with TRBJ1-1, with D hard to call. The germline V and J ends were trimmed by 3 bases and 5 bases, with 13 bases remaining between them. The CDR3 consists of 14 residues. In germline, CDR1 is SNHLY, CDR2 FYNNEI.

This clone has only one observation. V usage is TRBV14 and J usage is TRBJ2-7; 7 nucleotides agree with TRBD1. The germline gives CDR1 SGHDN, CDR2 FVKESK. J was trimmed by 4 bases and V by 6 bases; bases with no gene match: 18. This CDR3 is built from 17 residues. The CDR3 sequence: CASSQYRGGQTVYEQYF. CDR3 nucleotides: TGTGCCAGCAGTCAATACAGGGGTGGCCAGACGGTTTACGAGCAGTACTTC.

The chain joins TRBV11-3 to TRBJ2-4, with 8 positions matching TRBD1. The CDR3 runs 15 residues. Germline V gene sequence: CDR1 SGHNT, CDR2 YENEEA. V trimming: 1 base; J trimming: 8 bases; junction bases outside the gene matches: 7. This chain's CDR3 is CASSLGQGRPYIQYF. In DNA form, the CDR3 reads TGTGCCAGCAGCTTAGGACAGGGGCGCCCGTACATTCAGTACTTC.

The rearrangement uses TRBV5-1 and TRBJ2-5, with D possibly matching TRBD2 (6 bases). The CDR3 loop spans 15 amino acids. Trimming stripped 0 bases from V and 1 base from J, with 10 bases between. Per germline, CDR1 SGHRS and CDR2 YFSETQ. The CDR3 coding sequence is TGCGCCAGCAGCTTGGTGGGGGACTTCCAAGAGACCCAGTACTTC. Residues: CASSLVGDFQETQYF.

The CDR3 sequence is CASSMRLSWDSLVEGELFF. The CDR3 DNA reads TGTGCCAGTAGTATGCGTTTGAGTTGGGACAGTTTGGTGGAGGGGGAGCTGTTTTTT. V is TRBV19 and J is TRBJ2-2; 7 bases fit TRBD1. This CDR3 contains 19 residues. The germline gives CDR1 LNHDA, CDR2 SQIVND (reference sequence). After removal of 3 bases from V and 8 bases from J, the junction contained 21 bases not matched to a gene.